The clone carrying this TCR beta chain was counted only a few times. The antigen is undetermined. The source of the sample is a study of T cell responses to AZD1222 COVID-19 vaccine. Study-wide points: A reported finding is that nearly half of spike-specific TCRs target unmutated variant regions. The study found Spike-specific TCR breadth and depth rose after two AZD1222 doses. Regions 160-218 and 743-854 dominated among vaccine-associated CD4 TCRs spanning spike. Among the donors, most were white British and more were female, and clonal diversity was possibly underestimated.

The data were produced by immunoSEQ multiplex PCR, yet TCRdb's version contains in-frame clones alone and is incomplete. Here the sample spans 90,000 to 100,000 clones, roughly 87% being singletons. The sequence came from an adult in good health. Source: peripheral blood, taken on day 0 of AZD1222 vaccination.

In DNA form, the CDR3 reads TGTGCCACCTTACAGGGGGCGGGCTATGGCTACACCTTC. It encodes CATLQGAGYGYTF. The chain is built from TRBV25-1 and TRBJ1-2; 9 positions agree with TRBD1. Germline V gene lookup returns CDR1 MGHDK and CDR2 SYGVNS. The CDR3 runs to 13 residues. Germline trimming cut 10 bases from V and 4 bases from J; bases unmatched to any gene: 7.